This entry lists 27 T cell receptor beta chains sequenced from one sample in a study of T cell changes during pregnancy in multiple sclerosis. The table came from immunoSEQ multiplex PCR; TCRdb's copy has only in-frame clones and leaves some out. The sample lists tens of thousands of clones; 91% were seen once. Sequencing was performed on CD8+ T cells from peripheral blood mononuclear cells, taken before pregnancy. These receptors were taken from a female donor with multiple sclerosis, enrolled in a pregnancy study.

V is TRBV5-4 and J is TRBJ2-3; tentative D call: TRBD1 (6 bases). Germline CDR1 SGHNT, CDR2 YYREEE (reference sequence). This CDR3 has 12 residues. Trimming cost V 10 bases and J 4 bases, with 13 bases left between them. The CDR3 sequence: CAFADRSDTQYF. Here the CDR3 DNA reads TGTGCCTTCGCGGACAGATCAGATACGCAGTATTTT.

The chain recombines TRBV4-1 with TRBJ2-1; a possible D gene is TRBD1 (5 bases). The V end was cut by 0 bases, the J end by 8 bases, with 17 bases between. This CDR3 contains 16 residues. Germline loops: CDR1 MGHRA, CDR2 YSYEKL. CDR3 residues: CASSQDNRPEGDEQFF. CDR3 bases: TGCGCCAGCAGCCAAGATAACAGGCCGGAAGGCGATGAGCAGTTCTTC.

Worth noting for this clone: Sequence at one end of the junction differs from germline and may be a read error. This chain connects TRBV7-7 to TRBJ2-3; D may be TRBD1 (6 bases). The CDR3 has 15 amino acids. Germline values: CDR1 SSHAT, CDR2 FNYEAQ (reference sequence). In DNA form, the CDR3 reads TGTGCTAGCAGCCGAACGGACAGTAGCACAGATACGCAGTATTTT. It specifies CASSRTDSSTDTQYF.

J is TRBJ2-5 and V is TRBV15, with D tentatively TRBD1 (5 bases). This CDR3 has 16 residues. Germline CDR1 reads LNHNV; CDR2 reads YYDKDF (reference sequence). The V and J ends lost 0 bases and 1 base respectively, with 12 bases between them. The CDR3 region is CATSREFLGLQETQYF. For the CDR3, the DNA is TGTGCCACCAGCAGAGAGTTCCTGGGGCTCCAAGAGACCCAGTACTTC. Looking up the rest from reference TRBV15 and TRBJ2-5 gives the full variable domain: DAMVIQNPRYQVTQFGKPVTLSCSQTLNHNVMYWYQQKSSQAPKLLFHYYDKDFNNEADTPDNFQSRRPNTSFCFLDIRSPGLGDTAMYLCATSREFLGLQETQYFGPGTRLLVL.

The chain couples TRBV19 to TRBJ1-2, with a possible D match to TRBD1 (6 bases). Germline-derived CDR1 and CDR2 are LNHDA and SQIVND (reference sequence). Between the trimmed V and J ends, which lost 1 base and 5 bases, there was a span of 11 bases. This CDR3 is 14 amino acids long. The CDR3 reads CASSIADSAYGYTF. CDR3 bases: TGTGCCAGTAGTATAGCGGACAGCGCTTATGGCTACACCTTC.

This rearrangement joins TRBV5-8 to TRBJ2-7, with TRBD1 matching 11 bases. With V trimmed by 0 bases and J by 3 bases, 5 bases remained unmatched. Germline CDR1 is SGHTS and CDR2 is YDEGEE. The CDR3 has 16 residues. CDR3 sequence: CASSLEGQGANYEQYF. In DNA, the CDR3 is TGTGCCAGCAGCTTGGAAGGACAGGGGGCGAACTACGAGCAGTACTTC.

The genes are TRBV15 and TRBJ2-3; no clear D. There are 16 residues in the CDR3. Germline V gives CDR1 LNHNV, CDR2 YYDKDF (reference sequence). V lost 0 bases to trimming and J lost 4 bases, with 14 bases between them. The CDR3, as DNA: TGTGCCACCAGCAGAGATGCCCGAGCGCCGCCAGATACGCAGTATTTT. It is translated as CATSRDARAPPDTQYF.

This clone has only one observation. The V call is TRBV27, the J call TRBJ1-1; possible D gene TRBD1, 5 bases. The germline V gene has CDR1 MNHEY and CDR2 SMNVEV (reference sequence). The CDR3 totals 15 residues. Trimming left V 5 bases short and J 4 bases short, with 17 bases between. The CDR3 sequence: CASSPGIAGVTEAFF. The CDR3 DNA follows: TGTGCCAGCAGTCCAGGGATTGCCGGCGTCACTGAAGCTTTCTTT.

The chain employs TRBV4-1 and TRBJ1-2, with a weak D call TRBD1 (5 bases). The germline V gene has CDR1 MGHRA and CDR2 YSYEKL. V dropped 0 bases and J dropped 8 bases, with 13 bases sitting between them. This CDR3 is 14 amino acids long. The CDR3 coding sequence is TGCGCCAGCAGCCAAGATCCCAGGGTGGAGGGCTACACCTTC. The encoded protein is CASSQDPRVEGYTF.

This chain links TRBV13 with TRBJ2-7, with 7 nucleotides matching TRBD2. Germline V gene lookup returns CDR1 PRHDT and CDR2 FYEKMQ (reference sequence). CDR3 size: 15 residues. V was clipped by 5 bases and J by 5 bases; unmatched bases: 12. The CDR3 is CASSPSAGQSHEQYF. For the CDR3, the DNA is TGTGCCAGCAGCCCTTCAGCGGGGCAGAGCCACGAGCAGTACTTC.

On this clone: An end of the junction differs from the germline gene, which may be a read error. The V and J genes are TRBV7-7 and TRBJ2-2; a weak D match, TRBD2 (5 bases). CDR1 is SSHAT, CDR2 FNYEAQ, per germline (reference sequence). CDR3 size: 16 residues. In DNA form, the CDR3 reads TGTGCTAGCAGCTTAGGCCGGACTCGGGACACCGGGGAGCTGTTTTTT. Translating gives CASSLGRTRDTGELFF.

This clone showed up just a few times. The chain recombines TRBV12-5 with TRBJ1-1, with unresolved D. Trimming took 3 bases from V and 1 from J, leaving 6 bases between them. The CDR3 loop spans 13 amino acids. Germline CDR1 LGHNT, CDR2 FRNRAP. Here the CDR3 reads CASGLYGNTEAFF. The DNA for the CDR3 is TGTGCTAGTGGTTTATACGGGAACACTGAAGCTTTCTTT.

This clone was seen only once. The J gene is TRBJ2-7, the V gene TRBV27; 9 nucleotides line up with TRBD1. Germline CDR1 is MNHEY and CDR2 is SMNVEV (reference sequence). CDR3 length: 15 amino acids. Trimming removed 1 base from V and 0 bases from J; junction bases left unmatched: 1. CDR3: CASSLYRGPSYEQYF. The DNA of the CDR3 is TGTGCCAGCAGTTTATACAGGGGGCCCTCCTACGAGCAGTACTTC.

About this clone: The junction departs from germline at one end; a sequencing error may be responsible. The chain carries TRBV7-7 and TRBJ2-2; TRBD2 aligns across 8 bases. The CDR3 is made up of 15 amino acids. CDR1 and CDR2 from the germline V gene are SSHAT and FNYEAQ (reference sequence). The CDR3 is CASSLEGLGAGELFF. Here the CDR3 DNA reads TGTGCTAGCAGCTTAGAGGGACTAGGCGCCGGGGAGCTGTTTTTT.

V and J are TRBV9 and TRBJ2-1; 10 nucleotides line up with TRBD2. Trimming at V came to 0 bases and at J to 7 bases, leaving 13 bases not matched to a gene. Germline loops: CDR1 SGDLS, CDR2 YYNGEE. The CDR3 spans 18 residues. The CDR3 spells CASSVAGSSGGFSNEQFF. In DNA form, the CDR3 reads TGTGCCAGCAGCGTAGCTGGCAGTAGCGGGGGGTTCAGTAATGAGCAGTTCTTC.

This clone was found a few times. As DNA, the CDR3 is TGTGCCAGCAGTCTTCACAGACAGGGTGATGAAGCTTTCTTT. Translating gives CASSLHRQGDEAFF. The chain links TRBV27 to TRBJ1-1; 7 bases are shared with TRBD1. CDR3 length: 14 amino acids. V lost 5 bases and J lost 7; bases outside the gene matches: 10. Per the germline V gene, CDR1 is MNHEY and CDR2 is SMNVEV (reference sequence).

The chain couples TRBV10-1 to TRBJ2-1; 9 positions agree with TRBD2. V lost 11 bases and J lost 5; bases outside the gene matches: 7. The germline gives CDR1 WNHNN, CDR2 SYGVQD (reference sequence). CDR3 length: 13 residues. CDR3: CASGGLANNEQFF. The CDR3 bases are TGCGCCTCGGGGGGACTAGCTAACAATGAGCAGTTCTTC.

This sequence joins TRBV9 and TRBJ1-1; no clear D. CDR3 size: 13 residues. Trimming shortened V by 3 bases and J by 2 bases, and 8 bases separated the two germline ends. CDR1 is SGDLS and CDR2 is YYNGEE in the germline V gene. The CDR3 reads CASSGPGNTEAFF. CDR3 bases: TGTGCCAGCAGCGGACCAGGAAACACTGAAGCTTTCTTT.

The chain carries TRBV7-9 and TRBJ1-1; D unclear. V dropped 1 base and J dropped 5 bases, with 14 bases sitting between them. From germline, CDR1 is SEHNR and CDR2 FQNEAQ (reference sequence). CDR3 length: 15 residues. In nucleotides, the CDR3 is TGTGCCAGCAGCTTAGAGGTGGGCAGGTGGACTGAAGCTTTCTTT. Translating it yields CASSLEVGRWTEAFF.

CDR3 protein: CASRLLTGGTEAFF. The CDR3 DNA is TGCGCCAGCAGACTGCTGACAGGGGGCACTGAAGCTTTCTTT. The J gene is TRBJ1-1, the V gene TRBV5-1, with 9 bases identical to TRBD1. Germline V gene lookup returns CDR1 SGHRS and CDR2 YFSETQ. Trimming removed 5 bases from V and 4 bases from J; junction bases left unmatched: 6. CDR3 length: 14 amino acids.

This clone was observed a single time. The V call is TRBV7-9, the J call TRBJ1-4, with no clear D. Deletions cut 1 base from V and 8 bases from J, with 8 bases between. CDR3 length: 13 amino acids. The V gene's germline CDR1 is SEHNR and CDR2 FQNEAQ (reference sequence). In DNA, the CDR3 is TGTGCCAGCAGCTTAGGCCAACGGGAAAAACTGTTTTTT. It translates to CASSLGQREKLFF.

This chain connects TRBV15 to TRBJ2-7; no clear D gene. The CDR3 sequence is 13 residues long. With 3 bases removed from V and 1 base from J, the gap between germline ends came to 7 bases. CDR1 is LNHNV and CDR2 is YYDKDF in the germline V gene (reference sequence). CDR3 nucleotide sequence: TGTGCCACCAGCAGCGCTCAGTCCTACGAGCAGTACTTC. This encodes CATSSAQSYEQYF.

The J gene is TRBJ2-7, the V gene TRBV5-6, with D perhaps TRBD1 (6 bases). With 0 bases removed from V and 7 bases from J, the gap between germline ends came to 20 bases. This CDR3 is built from 16 residues. Germline CDR1 reads SGHDT; CDR2 reads YYEEEE. The CDR3 coding sequence is TGTGCCAGCAGCTTGGGTGTGGCGACAGGACGAGGGGAGCAGTACTTC. This translates into CASSLGVATGRGEQYF.

The chain combines TRBV2 with TRBJ2-7; D might be TRBD1 (6 bases). This CDR3 is 14 amino acids long. V lost 10 bases and J lost 0, with 16 bases in between. CDR1 is SNHLY and CDR2 is FYNNEI in the germline V gene. The CDR3 coding sequence is TGTGCCATTCCACTACGGGACAACTCCTACGAGCAGTACTTC. Translating gives CAIPLRDNSYEQYF.

The chain is built from TRBV19 and TRBJ1-2; no firm D call. The CDR3 loop spans 16 amino acids. Trimming stripped 5 bases from V and 4 bases from J, with 20 bases between. CDR1 LNHDA and CDR2 SQIVND come from the germline V gene (reference sequence). CDR3 in amino acids: CASSFLLEKVVYGYTF. The CDR3 DNA reads TGTGCCAGTAGTTTCCTTCTGGAGAAGGTAGTCTATGGCTACACCTTC. Complete variable domain (other parts from reference TRBV19 and TRBJ1-2): DGGITQSPKYLFRKEGQNVTLSCEQNLNHDAMYWYRQDPGQGLRLIYYSQIVNDFQKGDIAEGYSVSREKKESFPLTVTSAQKNPTAFYLCASSFLLEKVVYGYTFGSGTRLTVV.

The chain employs TRBV9 and TRBJ2-2, with 7 bases aligning to TRBD2. The CDR3 has 14 amino acids. Germline CDR1 reads SGDLS; CDR2 reads YYNGEE. V trimming: 7 bases; J trimming: 5 bases; junction bases outside the gene matches: 8. For the CDR3, the DNA is TGTGCCAGCGAGAGCGGGGTGGGGACCGGGGAGCTGTTTTTT. Amino acid sequence: CASESGVGTGELFF.

The chain combines TRBV9 with TRBJ1-2, with D maybe TRBD1 (5 bases). Germline-derived CDR1 and CDR2 are SGDLS and YYNGEE. V lost 3 bases and J lost 8, with 14 bases in between. The CDR3 runs 13 residues. CDR3 DNA: TGTGCCAGCAGCGGAACAGGCGGGGAGGGCTACACCTTC. The encoded protein is CASSGTGGEGYTF.